The sequence of this T cell receptor beta chain was determined in a study of human T cells and chemical hapten exposure. Study in general: Small discrepancies in pooled library volume mainly accounted for the varying TCR yields per sample.

Individual cDNA molecules (in the library) carried attached unique molecular identifiers. One entry per CDR3 protein, called by TCRdb with MiXCR from the 5' RACE reads. The top ten clones hold 1.3% to 1.5% of a sample with about 140,000 distinct CDR3 sequences, about 4% of them seen once. CDR3 length equals 11 residues. This clonotype has at least ten counts. Its antigen is unknown. The junction does not match germline at one end; this may be a read error. Study-level points and caveats: With DPC sensitization, TCRs exceeding 1 in 1000 frequency showed no change.

The total RNA was obtained from whole blood that was not fractionated. The chain is built from TRBV12-3 or TRBV12-4 and TRBJ1-2; D is unclear. The receptor comes from a female donor in good health. For the CDR3, the DNA is TGTGCCAGCAGTTTGCCCGGGGAATGGATCTTC. This sequence encodes CASSLPGEWIF.